The 20 T cell receptor beta chains in this list originate from one sample, sequenced in a study of T-cell memory formation after mild COVID-19. TCRdb ran MiXCR on the 5' RACE reads and lists one entry per CDR3 protein. The table records under 200,000 distinct CDR3 sequences, 25% to 40% of them present only once. The sample comprised PBMCs or a T cell subset sorted from them (not recorded which). All receptors derive from an adult woman who had mild COVID-19 (a few samples of this study predate the infection). Cell type and time point are not known.

J is TRBJ2-2 and V is TRBV7-3; D gene uncertain. Trimming stripped 5 bases from V and 4 bases from J, with 8 bases between. The CDR3 is 13 residues long. From germline, CDR1 is SGHTA and CDR2 FQGTGA. CDR3 region: CASSPDGTGELFF. The CDR3 DNA sequence: TGTGCCAGCAGCCCGGACGGCACCGGGGAGCTGTTTTTT.

This clonotype was counted a few times. Germline and junction disagree at one end, which may indicate a read error. V usage is TRBV6-5 and J usage is TRBJ2-1, with TRBD2 identical over 9 bases. CDR1 is MNHEY, CDR2 SVGAGI, per germline. CDR3 length equals 17 residues. Here the CDR3 DNA reads TGTGCCAGCAGTGACTCGAGACTAGCGGCCATCTACAATGAGCAGTTCTTC. Translation: CASSDSRLAAIYNEQFF.

This clonotype was counted between two and nine times. This chain connects TRBV7-9 to TRBJ1-5, with 7 bases aligning to TRBD1. J was trimmed by 6 bases and V by 1 base; bases with no gene match: 6. The germline CDR1 and CDR2 sequences are SEHNR and FQNEAQ (reference sequence). The CDR3 runs to 15 residues. CDR3 amino acids: CASSLGTGEVQPQHF. The CDR3 coding sequence is TGTGCCAGCAGCTTAGGAACAGGGGAGGTTCAGCCCCAGCATTTT.

The V and J genes are TRBV6-2 or TRBV6-3 and TRBJ1-1; D might be TRBD1 (6 bases). The CDR3 is 13 amino acids. The germline gives CDR1 MNHEY, CDR2 SVGEGT. Trimming removed 4 bases from V and 6 bases from J, with 12 bases in between. The CDR3 sequence: CASSFRGMAEAFF. Here the CDR3 DNA reads TGTGCCAGCAGTTTCAGGGGTATGGCTGAAGCTTTCTTT.

The chain couples TRBV5-5 to TRBJ2-1; D might be TRBD2 (7 bases). The CDR3 has 15 residues. Germline CDR1 reads SGHKS; CDR2 reads YYEKEE (reference sequence). Deletions cut 0 bases from V and 7 bases from J, with 14 bases between. The CDR3 nucleotides are TGTGCCAGCAGCTTGGAGGGGGGGTGGAGGAATGAGCAGTTCTTC. This translates into CASSLEGGWRNEQFF.

The chain couples TRBV6-5 to TRBJ2-7, with a weak D call TRBD2 (5 bases). V lost 0 bases to trimming and J lost 7 bases, with 16 bases between them. Germline loops: CDR1 MNHEY, CDR2 SVGAGI. The CDR3 is made up of 15 amino acids. The CDR3 bases are TGTGCCAGCAGTTACTCGGGTCGGGGTCCCGGGGAGCAGTACTTC. Residues: CASSYSGRGPGEQYF.

A few counts support this clonotype. The rearrangement uses TRBV5-5 and TRBJ2-3; D is ambiguous. CDR1 SGHKS and CDR2 YYEKEE come from the germline V gene (reference sequence). CDR3 size: 14 residues. Trimming left V 0 bases short and J 4 bases short, with 9 bases between. The DNA of the CDR3 is TGTGCCAGCAGCTTGGGGGTTAGAGCAGATACGCAGTATTTT. Amino acid sequence: CASSLGVRADTQYF.

V and J are TRBV2 and TRBJ2-7, with 8 bases lining up with TRBD1. The length of the CDR3 is 14 residues. The V gene end was trimmed by 5 bases and the J gene end by 5 bases; junction bases not matched to a gene: 8. Germline-derived CDR1 and CDR2 are SNHLY and FYNNEI. The CDR3 sequence is CASSLDRGGDEQYF. CDR3 DNA: TGTGCCAGCAGTTTAGACAGGGGAGGAGACGAGCAGTACTTC.

This clonotype was found a few times. J is TRBJ2-1 and V is TRBV7-9; 15 bases are shared with TRBD2. The CDR3 has 18 amino acids. Germline V gives CDR1 SEHNR, CDR2 FQNEAQ (reference sequence). The junction had 6 bases not matched to a gene; V was cut back by 0 bases and J by 6 bases. The chain's CDR3 is CASSLAGLAGGRFNEQFF. DNA for the CDR3: TGTGCCAGCAGCTTAGCGGGACTAGCGGGAGGTCGGTTCAATGAGCAGTTCTTC.

This clonotype has more than one count but fewer than ten. This chain uses TRBV5-4 with TRBJ2-1; D is ambiguous. The V gene lost 0 bases and the J gene lost 0 bases, with 22 bases spanning the gap. This CDR3 is built from 20 residues. Germline-derived CDR1 and CDR2 are SGHNT and YYREEE (reference sequence). CDR3 coding DNA: TGTGCCAGCAGCTTGGCCATTTTGGGCTACTACTCAGGCTCCTACAATGAGCAGTTCTTC. Translating it yields CASSLAILGYYSGSYNEQFF. The entire variable domain, with the rest obtained from reference TRBV5-4 and TRBJ2-1, is as follows: ETGVTQSPTHLIKTRGQQVTLRCSSQSGHNTVSWYQQALGQGPQFIFQYYREEENGRGNFPPRFSGLQFPNYSSELNVNALELDDSALYLCASSLAILGYYSGSYNEQFFGPGTRLTVL.

This clonotype was counted only a few times. The chain carries TRBV20-1 and TRBJ2-6; D is unresolved. CDR1 is DFQATT, CDR2 SNEGSKA, per germline (reference sequence). The V gene lost 3 bases and the J gene lost 0 bases, with 3 bases spanning the gap. The CDR3 length is 13 residues. The CDR3 nucleotides are TGCAGTGCTAGTCACTCTGGGGCCAACGTCCTGACTTTC. Amino acid sequence: CSASHSGANVLTF.

The chain uses TRBV6-2 or TRBV6-3 and TRBJ2-1; 13 nucleotides agree with TRBD2. V trimming: 6 bases; J trimming: 4 bases; junction bases outside the gene matches: 3. The CDR3 has 15 residues. Germline CDR1 reads MNHEY; CDR2 reads SVGEGT. The CDR3 region is CASSGLAGAYNEQFF. The CDR3 bases are TGTGCCAGCAGCGGACTAGCGGGAGCGTACAATGAGCAGTTCTTC.

Only a few counts were recorded for this clonotype. This rearrangement joins TRBV7-2 to TRBJ1-5; D is undetermined. The CDR3 covers 14 residues. The germline CDR1 and CDR2 sequences are SGHTA and FQGNSA. V was shortened by 5 bases and J by 2 bases, with 10 bases between the two germline ends. Here the CDR3 reads CASSGVYGNQPQHF. The CDR3 DNA reads TGTGCCAGCAGCGGGGTTTATGGCAATCAGCCCCAGCATTTT.

This clonotype was observed a few times. Relative to the germline gene, one junction end is altered; a read error may explain this. The chain is built from TRBV7-8 and TRBJ2-4; TRBD2 is a possible D gene (5 bases). The length of the CDR3 is 12 residues. Germline V lookup: CDR1 SGHVS, CDR2 FQNEAQ. This CDR3 is CASSIAGGIQYF. For the CDR3, the DNA is TGTGCCAGCAGCATAGCAGGAGGCATTCAGTACTTC.

Many counts were recorded for this clonotype. The chain is built from TRBV5-1 and TRBJ2-5, with no clear D. The V gene's germline CDR1 is SGHRS and CDR2 YFSETQ. The V end was cut by 0 bases, the J end by 5 bases, with 5 bases between. There are 12 residues in the CDR3. The chain's CDR3 is CASSLEGETQYF. CDR3 bases: TGCGCCAGCAGCTTGGAGGGCGAGACCCAGTACTTC.

The rearrangement uses TRBV4-3 and TRBJ2-2; D is unresolved. V lost 0 bases and J 6 bases, leaving 23 bases between the germline ends. The length of the CDR3 is 19 residues. Germline CDR1 LGHNA, CDR2 YSLEER. The CDR3 DNA reads as TGCGCCAGCAGCCAAGAGGTGGCAGTGGGCAAAAATAGGCCCGGGGAGCTGTTTTTT. This codes for CASSQEVAVGKNRPGELFF.

This clonotype came up a few times. V is TRBV5-5 and J is TRBJ1-1; no clear D. This CDR3 region has 15 residues. Germline V lookup: CDR1 SGHKS, CDR2 YYEKEE (reference sequence). Trimming removed 4 bases from V and 6 bases from J, with 19 bases in between. DNA for the CDR3: TGTGCCAGCAGCCCAACCCCATTCAAAATGGCTGAAGCTTTCTTT. Its protein product is CASSPTPFKMAEAFF.

This clonotype was seen a handful of times. The CDR3 nucleotides read TGTGCCAGCTCACAGCGCTCCTATAATTCACCCCTCCACTTT. Amino acids: CASSQRSYNSPLHF. The chain links TRBV18 to TRBJ1-6, with D unclear. This CDR3 is 14 amino acids long. Trimming shortened V by 4 bases and J by 0 bases, and 4 bases separated the two germline ends. Germline values: CDR1 KGHSH, CDR2 LQKENI.

This clonotype was observed at least ten times. J is TRBJ2-3 and V is TRBV24-1, with D perhaps assigned TRBD1 or TRBD2 (6 bases each). Trimming left V 5 bases short and J 0 bases short, with 8 bases between. This CDR3 spans 14 amino acids. CDR1 is KGHDR and CDR2 is SFDVKD in the germline V gene. CDR3 in DNA: TGTGCCACCAGTGGGAGGGGGAGCACAGATACGCAGTATTTT. It codes for CATSGRGSTDTQYF.

The CDR3 is CASIRSRVDTEAFF. CDR3 in DNA: TGTGCCAGCATCAGGTCAAGGGTGGACACTGAAGCTTTCTTT. This chain uses TRBV6-1 with TRBJ1-1; D remains ambiguous. Trimming shortened V by 7 bases and J by 3 bases, and 15 bases separated the two germline ends. Germline CDR1 reads MNHNS; CDR2 reads SASEGT. This CDR3 is built from 14 residues.